The rows below give T cell receptor beta chains drawn from one sample of a study of cytomegalovirus exposure and HLA in healthy donors. TCRdb's copy holds only in-frame clones and misses some; the assay was immunoSEQ multiplex PCR. The sample lists 130,000 or so clones, under 90% occurring once. The specimen was PBMCs. The source is a man aged 25-40 years in good health and CMV-seronegative. Both conserved end residues are part of each CDR3. A D gene is named only where the DNA matches it firmly. The listing skips clone size in some rows; elsewhere it reads once, few, many or a size class.

.	TRBD1	TRBJ1-5	TRBV27	TGTGCCAGCAGTTCCGCAGGACAGGGGATTTTTCATCAGCCCCAGCATTTT	CASSSAGQGIFHQPQHF
once	.	TRBJ1-5	TRBV4-2	TGTGCCAGCAGCCAAGAACAGGTCCAGGGCAATCAGCCCCAGCATTTT	CASSQEQVQGNQPQHF
.	TRBD2	TRBJ2-5	TRBV9	TGTGCCAGCAGCGTAGGCCTAGCGGGGGGAGGGGAGACCCAGTACTTC	CASSVGLAGGGETQYF
.	.	TRBJ2-2	TRBV5-1	TGCGCCAGCAGCCCCCGAGGGGGTACCGGGGAGCTGTTTTTT	CASSPRGGTGELFF
.	.	TRBJ1-5	TRBV7-2	TGTGCCAGCAGCTTACAGGGTACGGGCAATCAGCCCCAGCATTTT	CASSLQGTGNQPQHF
.	TRBD1	TRBJ2-7	TRBV6-5	TGTGCCAGCAAGCCTCCGACAGGGAACTACGAGCAGTACTTC	CASKPPTGNYEQYF
.	.	TRBJ2-2	TRBV4-3	TGCGCCAGCAGCCAATCTAGGAACACCGGGGAGCTGTTTTTT	CASSQSRNTGELFF
once	TRBD2	TRBJ2-1	TRBV7-9	TGTGCCAGCAGCTTCGGACTAGCGGGGGGGCAAGAGCAGTTCTTC	CASSFGLAGGQEQFF
.	.	TRBJ1-2	TRBV10-3	TGTGCCATCAGTGAGACGGGGATTAACTATGGCTACACCTTC	CAISETGINYGYTF
.	TRBD2	TRBJ2-7	TRBV5-4	TGTGCCAGCAGCTTGGGTCGGGGCGGGGGCTACGAGCAGTACTTC	CASSLGRGGGYEQYF
once	.	TRBJ2-3	TRBV7-9	TGTGCCAGCAGCTTAGAATCACGGGAAGATACGCAGTATTTT	CASSLESREDTQYF
.	.	TRBJ1-6	TRBV5-8	TGTGCCAGCAGCTTGGCCAAGGGGATCTATAATTCACCCCTCCACTTT	CASSLAKGIYNSPLHF
few	.	TRBJ1-6	TRBV6-6	TGTGCCAGCAGTTACGAGACAGTGGGTTCACCCCTCCACTTT	CASSYETVGSPLHF
.	TRBD1	TRBJ2-7	TRBV6-1	TGTGCCAGCAGTCCCTGGGACAGTACCTACGAGCAGTACTTC	CASSPWDSTYEQYF
.	.	TRBJ1-1	TRBV2	TGTGCCTCCCGGGGGGGGGCTGAAGCTTTCTTT	CASRGGAEAFF
.	TRBD1	TRBJ1-6	TRBV7-2	TGTGCCAGCAGCTTAGTAGGTCAGGGGGTAGTAGATTCACCCCTCCACTTT	CASSLVGQGVVDSPLHF
.	.	TRBJ1-5	TRBV5-1	TGCGCCAGCAGCCCGGGTACTTATAGCAATCAGCCCCAGCATTTT	CASSPGTYSNQPQHF
.	TRBD1	TRBJ2-5	TRBV29-1	TGCAGCGCTGAACAGGGGGCCCAAGAGACCCAGTACTTC	CSAEQGAQETQYF
.	.	TRBJ2-7	TRBV6-5	TGTGCCAGCAGGAAAACAGGGTCCTACGAGCAGTACTTC	CASRKTGSYEQYF
.	TRBD1	TRBJ1-1	TRBV5-1	TGCGCCAGCAGCCCCAGGGGGCGGAACACTGAAGCTTTCTTT	CASSPRGRNTEAFF
.	.	TRBJ2-5	TRBV5-4	TGTGCCAGCAGCTTGGCCGGGTTCCGCCTGACCCAGTACTTC	CASSLAGFRLTQYF
.	.	TRBJ2-3	TRBV25-1	TGTGCCAGCAGTGAATCTGGCACAGATACGCAGTATTTT	CASSESGTDTQYF
few	.	TRBJ1-2	TRBV10-1	TGCGCCAGCAGCGGGGGGGTCTTC	CASSGGVF
once	TRBD1	TRBJ2-7	TRBV7-2	TGTGCCAGCAGCTTCGGGACAGGGGTCTACGAGCAGTACTTC	CASSFGTGVYEQYF
.	TRBD1	TRBJ1-2	TRBV28	TGTGCCAGCAGTTTAACCGGGACAGGGTTGTCCTATGGCTACACCTTC	CASSLTGTGLSYGYTF
.	.	TRBJ1-1	TRBV6-5	TGTGCCAGCAGTTCGGGGGGGACTGAAGCTTTCTTT	CASSSGGTEAFF
.	.	TRBJ1-6	TRBV18	TGTGCCAGCTCACCAAACGACAGATCACCCCTCCACTTT	CASSPNDRSPLHF
.	TRBD1	TRBJ2-1	TRBV6-5	TGTGCCAGCAGTCCAGCCCGGGACAGGGTCAGTGAGCAGTTCTTC	CASSPARDRVSEQFF
.	.	TRBJ1-2	TRBV5-6	TGTGCCAGCAGCTTGGAAGGGGCGAACACCTTC	CASSLEGANTF
.	.	TRBJ1-3	TRBV6-1	TGTGCCAGCACCAGAGGAAACACCATATATTTT	CASTRGNTIYF
.	.	TRBJ1-2	TRBV18	TGTGCCAGCTCCCCGGACAGCTCTACTAACTATGGCTACACCTTC	CASSPDSSTNYGYTF
.	.	TRBJ2-2	TRBV6-1	TGTGCCAGCAGGGAAGGGGGAGGCGGCAACACCGGGGAGCTGTTTTTT	CASREGGGGNTGELFF
.	.	TRBJ2-5	TRBV27	TGTGCCAGCAGTCCCCGGACTTTGAGAGAGACCCAGTACTTC	CASSPRTLRETQYF
.	TRBD1	TRBJ2-7	TRBV28	TGTGCCAGCAGTCCCGGGGGGGACAGGGGATCCTACGAGCAGTACTTC	CASSPGGDRGSYEQYF
.	.	TRBJ1-1	TRBV5-8	TGTGCCAGCAGACCAGGAGGAAGTAAAGCTTTCTTT	CASRPGGSKAFF
.	TRBD1	TRBJ1-1	TRBV6-5	TGTGCCAGCAGGCCTTTAGGGACAGGGAACACTGAAGCTTTCTTT	CASRPLGTGNTEAFF
.	.	TRBJ1-5	TRBV27	TGTGCCAGCAGGTCAGGGTTGTATAGCAATCAGCCCCAGCATTTT	CASRSGLYSNQPQHF
once	.	TRBJ1-1	TRBV29-1	TGCAGCGTCCTGCTCTCGGGTGAAGCTTTCTTT	CSVLLSGEAFF
.	TRBD1	TRBJ2-1	TRBV5-1	TGCGCCAGCAGCTTGGAAGGACAGGGGTACAATGAGCAGTTCTTC	CASSLEGQGYNEQFF
.	.	TRBJ2-7	TRBV28	TGTGCCAGCAGCCACCCGCCCCAGGCGAAGTACGAGCAGTACTTC	CASSHPPQAKYEQYF
.	TRBD1	TRBJ1-2	TRBV5-4	TGTGCCAGCAGCTGGGGACAGGGGGTAGAGTATGGCTACACCTTC	CASSWGQGVEYGYTF
.	TRBD1	TRBJ2-3	TRBV29-1	TGCAGCGTCTGGGACAGGGGGCGAGCAGATACGCAGTATTTT	CSVWDRGRADTQYF
once	.	TRBJ1-2	TRBV5-4	TGTGCCAGCAGCGACAGGACAAACTATGGCTACACCTTC	CASSDRTNYGYTF
.	.	TRBJ2-1	TRBV9	TGTGCCAGCAGCGCTGCAGGGGCTGGCAATGAGCAGTTCTTC	CASSAAGAGNEQFF
once	TRBD1	TRBJ1-2	TRBV28	TGTGCCAGCAGGCTAAACAGGGGGCAAGGCTACACCTTC	CASRLNRGQGYTF
.	.	TRBJ1-5	TRBV6-1	TGTGCCAGCAGTGTCGCGACAGGCCCTAGCAATCAGCCCCAGCATTTT	CASSVATGPSNQPQHF
.	.	TRBJ2-7	TRBV28	TGTGCCAGCAGCCGCGGGGTGAGGTACGAGCAGTACTTC	CASSRGVRYEQYF
once	TRBD1	TRBJ1-3	TRBV7-9	TGTGCCAGCAGCAAAACAGGGGCGGGCGGAAACACCATATATTTT	CASSKTGAGGNTIYF